This T cell receptor beta chain was recorded in a study of technical replicates of blood from a handful of donors. Here immunoSEQ multiplex PCR was the method, and the copy in TCRdb shows in-frame clones only, minus some. This table holds roughly 71,000 clones, nearly 97% found once. Per germline, CDR1 MNHNS and CDR2 SASEGT. This CDR3 comprises 15 residues. V lost 0 bases and J lost 5, with 10 bases in between. The sequence came from a human donor in good health. Material: T cells isolated from PBMCs. The V and J genes are TRBV6-1 and TRBJ1-4; possible D gene TRBD1, 5 bases. DNA of the CDR3: TGTGCCAGCAGTGAAGCCCAGGGAAGGAATGAAAAACTGTTTTTT. Translated: CASSEAQGRNEKLFF.